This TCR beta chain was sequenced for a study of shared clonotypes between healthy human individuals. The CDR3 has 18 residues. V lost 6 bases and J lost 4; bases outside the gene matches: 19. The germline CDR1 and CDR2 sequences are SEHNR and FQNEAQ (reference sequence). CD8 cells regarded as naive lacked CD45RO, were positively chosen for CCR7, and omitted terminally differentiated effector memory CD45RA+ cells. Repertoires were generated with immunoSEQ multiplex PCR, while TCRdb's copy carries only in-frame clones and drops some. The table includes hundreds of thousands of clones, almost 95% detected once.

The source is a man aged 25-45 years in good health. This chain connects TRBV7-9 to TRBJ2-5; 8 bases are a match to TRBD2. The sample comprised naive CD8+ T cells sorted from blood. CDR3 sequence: CASRTSDDPVVGRETQYF. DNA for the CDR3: TGTGCCAGCAGGACTAGCGATGATCCCGTAGTGGGGCGAGAGACCCAGTACTTC.